Listed below are T cell receptor beta chains from one sample, sequenced in a study of PD-1 blockade in classical Hodgkin lymphoma. Using immunoSEQ multiplex PCR, the repertoire was profiled, and TCRdb retains in-frame clones only, with some absent. Of approximately 70,000 clones in the sample, under 95% are singletons; the top ten hold 8%. Sequencing used peripheral blood mononuclear cells (PBMCs), obtained at baseline. The receptors were gathered from a human donor with classical Hodgkin lymphoma. Each CDR3 is given with its conserved first and last residue. Each record gives: J gene, V gene, CDR3 length, clone size, D gene, CDR3 protein, CDR3 DNA. A D gene is named only where the DNA matches it firmly. Clone size is shown for a subset of rows, as once, few, many or a class of expanded clone.

TRBJ1-4 TRBV27 14 NA TRBD1 CASSIGTGYEKLFF TGTGCCAGCAGTATTGGGACAGGTTATGAAAAACTGTTTTTT
TRBJ2-2 TRBV30 17 NA NA CAWSVRHIYWNTGELFF TGTGCCTGGAGTGTTAGGCATATCTATTGGAACACCGGGGAGCTGTTTTTT
TRBJ2-5 TRBV5-6 15 NA NA CASSLGLGQRETQYF TGTGCCAGCAGCTTGGGGCTGGGGCAGAGGGAGACCCAGTACTTC
TRBJ2-7 TRBV27 13 NA NA CASRKTGAPEQYF TGTGCCAGCAGGAAGACAGGCGCACCCGAGCAGTACTTC
TRBJ1-3 TRBV6-6 15 NA NA CASSYSVSSGNTIYF TGTGCCAGCAGTTACTCTGTAAGCTCTGGAAACACCATATATTTT
TRBJ2-7 TRBV29-1 13 NA NA CSVEGGNHYEQYF TGCAGCGTTGAGGGGGGCAACCACTACGAGCAGTACTTC
TRBJ2-7 TRBV13 12 NA NA CASSLKRYEQYF TGTGCCAGCAGCTTAAAGAGATACGAGCAGTACTTC
TRBJ1-3 TRBV6-5 14 NA NA CASQQGPRRNTIYF TGTGCCAGCCAGCAGGGGCCCCGCAGAAACACCATATATTTT
TRBJ2-7 TRBV25-1 13 NA NA CASSHAGTGEQYF TGTGCCAGCAGCCATGCAGGAACGGGGGAGCAGTACTTC
TRBJ2-5 TRBV27 16 NA NA CASSSTWTELQETQYF TGTGCCAGCAGTTCAACATGGACAGAGCTACAAGAGACCCAGTACTTC
TRBJ2-7 TRBV4-3 14 NA NA CASSPGQGAYEQYF TGCGCCAGCAGCCCCGGACAAGGGGCCTACGAGCAGTACTTC
TRBJ2-5 TRBV27 13 NA NA CASSLFPQETQYF TGTGCCAGCAGTTTATTTCCCCAAGAGACCCAGTACTTC
TRBJ2-3 TRBV27 18 NA TRBD2 CASSLLAGGPVAADTQYF TGTGCCAGCAGTTTACTTGCGGGAGGGCCGGTGGCCGCAGATACGCAGTATTTT
TRBJ1-1 TRBV6-1 16 once NA CASSEQGFIMNTEAFF TGTGCCAGCAGTGAACAGGGCTTCATCATGAACACTGAAGCTTTCTTT
TRBJ2-5 TRBV7-9 17 NA TRBD2 CASSLGLAGGPEETQYF TGTGCCAGCAGCTTAGGGTTAGCGGGAGGGCCAGAAGAGACCCAGTACTTC
TRBJ2-7 TRBV6-6 14 NA NA CASSLRQGPYEQYF TGTGCCAGCAGCCTAAGACAAGGCCCCTACGAGCAGTACTTC
TRBJ2-5 TRBV27 15 NA TRBD1 CASSSARGQLETQYF TGTGCCAGCAGTTCCGCCAGGGGGCAGTTGGAGACCCAGTACTTC
TRBJ1-1 TRBV5-1 15 NA TRBD1 CASSVEGAPGTEAFF TGCGCCAGCAGCGTCGAGGGGGCGCCCGGGACTGAAGCTTTCTTT
TRBJ2-5 TRBV9 13 NA NA CASSVTGTETQYF TGTGCCAGCAGCGTAACGGGTACGGAGACCCAGTACTTC
TRBJ1-2 TRBV6-1 11 NA NA CASSERGGYTF TGTGCCAGCAGTGAAAGGGGGGGCTACACCTTC
TRBJ2-7 TRBV19 16 NA NA CASSIRTTTSSYEQYF TGTGCCAGTAGTATTAGGACTACTACGAGCTCCTACGAGCAGTACTTC
TRBJ2-3 TRBV15 15 NA NA CATSRGRGRTDTQYF TGTGCCACCAGCAGAGGCAGGGGAAGAACAGATACGCAGTATTTT
TRBJ2-5 TRBV28 12 NA NA CASGEGGETQYF TGTGCCAGCGGGGAAGGGGGAGAGACCCAGTACTTC
TRBJ2-7 TRBV28 15 NA NA CASSLWWTGTYEQYF TGTGCCAGCAGTTTATGGTGGACCGGAACCTACGAGCAGTACTTC
TRBJ2-7 TRBV7-8 19 NA TRBD1 CASSLVGQRQGKPSYEQYF TGTGCCAGCAGCTTAGTGGGTCAACGACAGGGAAAGCCATCCTACGAGCAGTACTTC
TRBJ2-7 TRBV10-3 14 NA NA CAIGWGTGSYEQYF TGTGCCATCGGGTGGGGCACAGGGTCCTACGAGCAGTACTTC